Sequencing of this T cell receptor beta chain was carried out in a study of blood T cell repertoires in COVID-19. On the study more broadly: T cells, B-cell-depleted T cells, or PBMCs supplied cDNA or gDNA.

Germline V lookup: CDR1 SGHDT, CDR2 YYEEEE. Trimming cost V 1 base and J 2 bases, with 3 bases left between them. The CDR3 spans 12 residues. Self-reported history from a screening survey and questionnaire set each donor's cohort. Sequencing was performed with immunoSEQ multiplex PCR; in TCRdb, only in-frame clones are kept and a portion is missing. The sample shows over 150,000 clones, under 90% of them seen only once. Specimen: PBMCs or T cells enriched from blood (not recorded which). This receptor was identified in a man aged 45 to 65 who had recovered from COVID-19. The V call is TRBV5-6, the J call TRBJ2-5; D gene unclear. This CDR3 is CASSLTQETQYF. The CDR3 DNA reads TGTGCCAGCAGCTTGACACAAGAGACCCAGTACTTC.